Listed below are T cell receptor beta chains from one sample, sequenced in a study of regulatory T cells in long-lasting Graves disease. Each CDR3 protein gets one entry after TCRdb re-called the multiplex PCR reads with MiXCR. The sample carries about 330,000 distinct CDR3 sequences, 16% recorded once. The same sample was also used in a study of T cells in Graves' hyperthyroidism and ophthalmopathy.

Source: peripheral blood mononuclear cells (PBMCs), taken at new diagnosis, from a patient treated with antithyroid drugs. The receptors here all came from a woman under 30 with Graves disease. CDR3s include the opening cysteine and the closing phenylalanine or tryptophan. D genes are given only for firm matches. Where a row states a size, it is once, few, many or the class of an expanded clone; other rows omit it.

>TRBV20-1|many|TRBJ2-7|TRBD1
CSASPPVGRGLREQYF
TGCAGTGCTAGCCCCCCCGTCGGCAGGGGGCTCCGCGAGCAGTACTTC
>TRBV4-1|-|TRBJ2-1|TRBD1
CASSQEGQPYNEQFF
TGCGCCAGCAGCCAAGAGGGACAGCCCTACAATGAGCAGTTCTTC
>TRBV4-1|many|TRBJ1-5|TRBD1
CASSQVGQLPSRLHF
TGCGCCAGCAGCCAGGTGGGACAGTTGCCCTCACGGTTGCATTTT
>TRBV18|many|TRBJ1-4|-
CASSPPAASGKLFF
TGTGCCAGCTCACCACCGGCGGCGTCGGGAAAACTGTTTTTT
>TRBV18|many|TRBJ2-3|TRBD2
CASSSPGTRADTQYF
TGTGCCAGCTCATCGCCCGGGACTAGAGCGGATACGCAGTATTTT
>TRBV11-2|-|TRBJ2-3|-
CASSSGHHTDTQYF
TGTGCCAGCAGCTCGGGACATCACACAGATACGCAGTATTTT
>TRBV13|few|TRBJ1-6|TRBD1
CASSFPGQQNSPLHF
TGTGCCAGCAGCTTCCCGGGACAGCAGAATTCACCCCTCCACTTT
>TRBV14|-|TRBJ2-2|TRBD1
CASSQVGQGRSGELFF
TGTGCCAGCAGCCAGGTCGGACAGGGTAGATCCGGGGAGCTGTTTTTT
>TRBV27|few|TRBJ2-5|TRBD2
CASSPGTSGSGETQYF
TGTGCCAGCAGTCCTGGGACTAGCGGGAGTGGAGAGACCCAGTACTTC
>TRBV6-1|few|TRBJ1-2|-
CASGDGGAYGYTF
TGTGCCAGCGGGGATGGGGGGGCCTATGGCTACACCTTC
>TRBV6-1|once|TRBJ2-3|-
CASSDEGGPTDTQYF
TGCGCCAGCAGTGATGAGGGGGGGCCCACAGATACGCAGTATTTT
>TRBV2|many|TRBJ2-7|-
CASSPLGRYRTYEQYF
TGTGCCAGCAGTCCGCTGGGGCGGTACCGGACCTACGAGCAGTACTTC
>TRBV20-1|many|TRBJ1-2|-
CSARAYGYTF
TGCAGTGCTAGGGCCTATGGCTACACCTTC
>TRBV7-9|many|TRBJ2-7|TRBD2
CASSFPTSGVSYEQYF
TGTGCCAGCAGCTTCCCGACTAGCGGGGTATCCTACGAGCAGTACTTC
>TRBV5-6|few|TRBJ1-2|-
CASSYFKIGLYYGYTF
TGTGCCAGCAGCTATTTCAAGATCGGACTTTACTATGGCTACACCTTC
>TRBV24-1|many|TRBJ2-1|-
CATSDLSRNEQFF
TGTGCCACCAGTGATTTGTCGCGCAATGAGCAGTTCTTC